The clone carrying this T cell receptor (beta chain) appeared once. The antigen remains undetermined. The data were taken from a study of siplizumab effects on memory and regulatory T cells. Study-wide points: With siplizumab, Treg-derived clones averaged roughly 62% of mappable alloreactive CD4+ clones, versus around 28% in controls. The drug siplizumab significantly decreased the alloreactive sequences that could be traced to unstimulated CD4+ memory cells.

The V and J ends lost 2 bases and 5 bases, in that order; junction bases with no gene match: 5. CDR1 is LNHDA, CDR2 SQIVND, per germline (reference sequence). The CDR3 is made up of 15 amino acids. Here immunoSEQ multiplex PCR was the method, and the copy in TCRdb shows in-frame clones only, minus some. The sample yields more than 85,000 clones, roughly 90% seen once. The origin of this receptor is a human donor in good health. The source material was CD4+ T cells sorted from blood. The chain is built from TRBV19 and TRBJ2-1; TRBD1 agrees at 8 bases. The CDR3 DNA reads TGTGCCAGTAGTATATACGGGACAGGCAACAATGAGCAGTTCTTC. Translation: CASSIYGTGNNEQFF.